Following are 9 T cell receptor beta chains from one sample sequenced in a study of early T cells in non-severe SARS-CoV-2 infection (dated by TCRdb to 2020 to 2022). Library creation used 5' RACE. The instrument given in TCRdb is NextSeq 500. Using fastp at Q25 and MiXCR, TCRdb reprocessed the public reads and kept productive beta chains. Records with the same CDR3 protein are collapsed into one entry carrying the most frequent genes and DNA. A total of 55,000 to 80,000 distinct CDR3 sequences appear in this sample, more than 7% of them only once. 10% to 15% of the sample is held by the ten biggest clonotypes. The sample here was whole blood, taken at baseline. These receptors all stem from an adult who was a healthcare worker with PCR-confirmed SARS-CoV-2 infection or an uninfected control (not recorded which).

This clonotype showed up many times. The chain couples TRBV11-2 to TRBJ2-5; 11 bases agree with TRBD1. Unmatched junction bases numbered 6, after V lost 7 bases and J lost 2 bases. This CDR3 spans 15 amino acids. CDR1 is SGHAT, CDR2 FQNNGV, per germline. CDR3 bases: TGTGCCAGCACCCCAAGGGACAGGGGGCAAGAGACCCAGTACTTC. Translated: CASTPRDRGQETQYF.

This clonotype was seen more than once but under ten times. The genes are TRBV5-1 and TRBJ2-3; 7 positions match TRBD1. With 2 bases clipped from V and 5 bases from J, the junction kept 2 bases outside the gene matches. The CDR3 extends over 13 amino acids. Germline assignment: CDR1 SGHRS and CDR2 YFSETQ. The CDR3 coding sequence is TGCGCCAGCAGCTTTACAGGGGAAGATACGCAGTATTTT. Its translation is CASSFTGEDTQYF.

In its sample, this clonotype was seen many times. This chain uses TRBV15 with TRBJ1-2; 8 nucleotides align to TRBD1. The CDR3 consists of 16 residues. Germline trimming cut 1 base from V and 0 bases from J; bases unmatched to any gene: 4. In germline, CDR1 is LNHNV, CDR2 YYDKDF (reference sequence). The CDR3 here is CATSRGGTGSNYGYTF. CDR3 sequence (DNA): TGTGCCACCAGCAGAGGGGGGACAGGCTCTAACTATGGCTACACCTTC.

In its sample, this clonotype was seen a few times. J is TRBJ1-1 and V is TRBV7-6; D gene unclear. The CDR3 has 15 residues. Trimming shortened V by 5 bases and J by 0 bases, and 13 bases separated the two germline ends. The germline V gene encodes CDR1 SGHVS and CDR2 FNYEAQ. CDR3 protein: CASSPRSRMNTEAFF. The CDR3 coding sequence is TGTGCCAGCAGCCCCAGGTCCAGGATGAACACTGAAGCTTTCTTT.

This clonotype appeared a few times. The genes are TRBV5-5 and TRBJ2-7; 9 nucleotides line up with TRBD2. Per the germline V gene, CDR1 is SGHKS and CDR2 is YYEKEE (reference sequence). The CDR3 is 14 amino acids. The V and J ends lost 4 bases and 4 bases, in that order; junction bases with no gene match: 6. CDR3 region: CASSRRLADYEQYF. The CDR3 DNA reads TGTGCCAGCAGCCGGAGACTAGCGGATTACGAGCAGTACTTC.

This clonotype came up a few times. This sequence joins TRBV20-1 and TRBJ2-4; 9 bases are a match to TRBD2. V was pared by 3 bases and J by 2 bases, with 8 bases of the junction left unmatched. CDR3 length equals 16 residues. Germline-derived CDR1 and CDR2 are DFQATT and SNEGSKA (reference sequence). Here the CDR3 DNA reads TGCAGTGCTAGTAAGAGTAGCGGGAGTTCCAAAAACATTCAGTACTTC. It yields the protein CSASKSSGSSKNIQYF.

The rearrangement links TRBV6-6 to TRBJ2-3, with TRBD2 identical over 7 bases. The germline CDR1 and CDR2 sequences are MNHNY and SVGAGI (reference sequence). There are 15 residues in the CDR3. V lost 7 bases and J lost 4; bases outside the gene matches: 11. CDR3 sequence: CASTDTSGVSDTQYF. The CDR3 DNA is TGTGCCAGCACGGATACCAGCGGGGTCTCAGATACGCAGTATTTT.

The chain uses TRBV5-4 and TRBJ2-2; D is perhaps TRBD1 (6 bases). V lost 6 bases, J lost 6 bases, and 15 bases lay in between. The CDR3 is 14 residues long. From germline, CDR1 is SGHNT and CDR2 YYREEE (reference sequence). CDR3 amino acids: CASNQGSEAGELFF. The CDR3 DNA reads as TGTGCCAGCAACCAGGGGAGCGAGGCCGGGGAGCTGTTTTTT.

This clonotype was seen at least ten times. This chain uses TRBV5-1 with TRBJ2-2, with D possibly matching TRBD1 (6 bases). The CDR3 has 15 residues. Trimming shortened V by 2 bases and J by 0 bases, and 8 bases separated the two germline ends. In germline, CDR1 is SGHRS, CDR2 YFSETQ. The CDR3 here is CASSFGTPNTGELFF. Written as DNA, the CDR3 is TGCGCCAGCAGCTTCGGGACACCGAACACCGGGGAGCTGTTTTTT. The full variable domain, rest sourced from reference TRBV5-1 and TRBJ2-2, is KAGVTQTPRYLIKTRGQQVTLSCSPISGHRSVSWYQQTPGQGLQFLFEYFSETQRNKGNFPGRFSGRQFSNSRSEMNVSTLELGDSALYLCASSFGTPNTGELFFGEGSRLTVL.